This T cell receptor beta chain is drawn from a study of cytomegalovirus exposure and HLA in healthy donors (dated by TCRdb to 2015 to 2018). At the level of the whole study: In an earlier analysis of approximately 500 of the donors, around 290 Gb of sequence data and approximately 100 million unique TCR beta sequences from roughly 200 million T cells were reported. Four or five DR-DQ haplotypes were handled as single units for association and clustering because linkage in the cohort was strong. An early release covering over 500 HLA-typed donors comprised 250 to 350 gigabases of sequencing data and approximately 85 million unique TCR sequences. The study combined high-throughput TCR immunosequencing, statistical association of individual TCRs with disease status, and machine learning to predict cytomegalovirus infection status. The study aimed to test whether signatures of past pathogen exposure could be identified by cataloging public T cell receptors. Of the roughly 410 genotyped donors, approximately 81% were placed in the genetic ancestry cluster associated with self-reported Caucasian donors. In addition to the first cohort of 666 subjects, a separate validation cohort of 120 different subjects was used. Among several hundred genotyped donors of the cohort, an average of about 240,000 unique TCR beta nucleotide sequences was sequenced per donor, of which roughly 17% were non-productive. In a later analysis, previously published TCR beta repertoires from 666 donors were re-analyzed and high-resolution HLA genotyping was added so that TCR occurrence patterns could be studied. Class I and class II HLA loci were covered by the typing at four-digit resolution. Alongside the repertoire data, information on donor age, sex, ethnicity and CMV serostatus was compiled. The number of typed donors differed by locus: roughly 629-640 for A, B, C, DRB1 and DQB1; 522 for DQA1; some 610 for DPA1; and about 450 for DPB1. All discovery cohort repertoires had been generated using a single sequencing platform. The later analysis used no new phenotypic data to find candidate immune exposures, relying instead on TCR beta sequences and their occurrence across donors. Genome-wide SNP genotypes for about 65% of the 666 donors were used in a later genetic analysis, which treated that subset as a discovery cohort. To decide whether each TCR beta V gene segment behaved as functional or pseudogenic, an earlier analysis of over 500 of the donors relied on high-throughput TCR beta sequencing. Using immunosequencing, the study profiled T cell repertoires from 640 or so subjects and related those repertoires to cytomegalovirus serostatus. Overall results and qualifications from the work: The study listed approximately 150 TCR beta chains as associated with cytomegalovirus. In this cohort, only TCR beta chains were sequenced, and detectable features were limited by the absence of alpha or paired-chain data. A later analysis found that HLA-associated TCR beta chains were more clonally expanded and had lower generation probabilities than equally common non-associated chains. A further reported finding was that TCR beta sequences accurately predicted the HLA-A and HLA-B alleles for most subjects in the first cohort. Because some donors lacked HLA typing at each locus, the association tests relied only on the typed subset. Broadly in line with IMGT annotations, most TCR beta V segments showed up in productive rearrangements about 87% or about 30% of the time in an earlier analysis of several hundred of the donors. When HLA alleles, especially DR and DQ, strongly co-occurred, TCR associations were difficult to assign to individual alleles. A cluster of highly shared sequence variants was judged likely to be a technical artifact of the sequencing pipeline. Because the 87-base-pair reads could not distinguish some IMGT-functional V segments, including TRBV6-2 and TRBV6-3, those segments were excluded. In a later analysis, TCR association rates were found to vary across HLA loci, with the most associated TCRs seen for DRB1 alleles and the fewest for HLA-C alleles. While some public TCRs were present in many individuals, most TCR sequences turned up only very rarely across donors. Three of the identified cytomegalovirus-associated TCR beta chains were confirmed in vitro to be specific for cytomegalovirus antigens. Correlated functional status among segregating V segments might be attributable to linkage disequilibrium, but an unknown experimental factor could not be ruled out. In a later analysis, several top co-occurrence clusters were reported to appear linked to parvovirus B19, influenza, CMV and Epstein-Barr virus. At a false discovery rate of 0.05, a later analysis linked about 16,000 TCR beta sequences to specific HLA alleles. Presence/absence analyses assumed roughly uniform sequencing depth across donors, an assumption that may not hold. According to a later analysis, most CMV-associated TCR beta chains appeared to be HLA-restricted, and the HLA associations seemed to be driven largely by CMV exposure. The only immune exposure information available for the cohort was CMV serostatus. The classifier was reported to diagnose cytomegalovirus status with high specificity and sensitivity in both the original cohort and the validation cohort. The authors suggested that the approach could potentially be generalized to other disease states and immunological phenotypes. Compared with the roughly 710-donor mean, donors in an Asian-associated ancestry cluster had fewer N-insertions in productive TCRs, according to a later genetic analysis. An association between a missense DCLRE1C variant and V-gene and J-gene trimming of TCR beta chains was found in a later genetic analysis and replicated in an independent cohort. Over 15 rarely observed V segments, including chromosome 9 orphons, were excluded from the earlier analysis of almost 600 of the donors because counts were too low.

The cohort consisted of 650 to 700 healthy bone marrow donors. At the time of sampling, all cohort members were nominally healthy, though unrecorded immune exposures were likely present. The donor was CMV seronegative and belonged to the group of more than 300 seronegative cohort members. Every donor gave a peripheral blood sample, and the peripheral blood mononuclear cells from that sample were used for TCR beta sequencing. The Qiagen DNeasy Blood Extraction Kit was used to extract genomic DNA from the blood cell samples. From a lookup of the germline V gene, CDR1 and CDR2 are MGHRA and YSYEKL. V lost 6 bases and J lost 10 bases, and the count of bases not matched to a germline gene is 1. The CDR3, cysteine through phenylalanine, is 11 amino acids long. Only the CDR3 DNA is retained, 33 bases long and in frame from the first base. This clone has a single count. Its antigen is still unknown. No base quality values were provided; no much bigger clone lies one nucleotide off.

Receptor libraries were prepared by the immunoSEQ multiplex PCR assay. The multiplex PCR relied on a mix of 60 forward primers for TCR Vbeta segments and 13 reverse primers for TCR Jbeta segments. The CDR3 region of rearranged TCR beta genes was amplified from genomic DNA with a multiplex PCR assay. The Illumina HiSeq System was used to sequence the amplified TCR beta libraries as 87-base-pair reads. Per the source publication's procedure: Across the roughly 670 repertoires, a later analysis counted 80 million or so unique TCR beta chains, roughly 11 million of which were shared by at least two donors. To remove PCR and sequencing errors, raw reads were error-corrected and collapsed into unique sequences using a nearest-neighbor algorithm that merged closely related sequences. CDR3 sequences were aligned to IMGT reference sequences to assign V, D and J gene segments. For a sequence to be retained, a match of at least six nucleotides was required to both a V gene segment and a J gene segment. Rearrangements were called productive when the CDR3 lacked stop codons and stayed in frame with V and J; all others were non-productive. CDR3 was defined by IMGT convention, running from the second conserved V-encoded cysteine to the conserved J-encoded phenylalanine. The earlier analysis of 550 to 650 of the donors excluded any sequence lacking an unambiguous match to a single V gene segment. In an earlier analysis of approximately 590 of the donors, V segments were called functional above 56.7% productive rearrangements and were called segregating when the between-donor standard deviation exceeded 5%. A statistical classification framework was developed to diagnose cytomegalovirus status using the catalog of TCR beta chain sequences. In a later analysis, TCR nucleotide sequences were compared against IMGT/GENE-DB human TR gene sequences so that V and J genes could be assigned. A later analysis assigned CDR3 sequences and most-parsimonious VDJ recombination scenarios with the TCRdist pipeline. In a later analysis, each TCR beta chain was defined by its CDR3 amino acid sequence together with its V-gene family, and reads without a unique V-gene family were excluded. In a later analysis, around 600 highly shared, low-generation-probability nucleotide sequences were removed to address suspected cross-contamination and a sequencing artifact. A later analysis calculated a clonal expansion index for each public chain from normalized within-repertoire ranks of inferred template counts. Generation probabilities in a later analysis came from a VDJ recombination model fitted to out-of-frame rearrangements, and those results were checked against IGoR. In a later analysis, TCR-TCR, TCR-HLA and TCR-CMV co-occurrence was scored with hypergeometric tests, and a repertoire-size bias correction was applied to TCR pairs. False discovery rates were estimated in a later analysis by permuting HLA or CMV assignments 20 times. In a later analysis, co-occurring TCRs were grouped with DBSCAN, and TCRdist sequence similarity was added when clustering was performed within HLA-allele-positive subsets. For co-occurrence clustering, repertoires with fewer than 30,000 or more than 120,000 public chains were excluded, along with four or five repertoires with anomalous nucleotide sharing. The table comes from immuneACCESS by way of TCRdb, which keeps in-frame sequences with V and J called. Part of the clones is missing from these tables; in studies checked, under half for an unresolved V gene and the rest for unknown reasons. V, J and clone size are taken as reported in that table, and D and trimming were inferred from the DNA itself. The sample table records some 150,000 clones; approximately 81% of these occur just once. The top ten clonotypes cover 2% to 2.5% of the sample.

The source material was PBMCs. The clonotype was recovered from a young woman in good health and CMV-seronegative. The rearranged segments are TRBV4-1 and TRBJ2-1, with 9 central nucleotides matching TRBD2. The CDR3 in this case is CASRLAGEQFF. The DNA reads as follows: TGCGCCAGCAGGCTAGCGGGAGAGCAGTTCTTC.